What follows are 29 T cell receptor beta chains derived from one specimen sequenced in a study of blood T cell repertoires in COVID-19. Data came from immunoSEQ multiplex PCR; TCRdb stores just in-frame clones and leaves some out. The sample holds about 250,000 clones; 70% to 90% are singletons and the top ten take approximately 1.6%. The sample taken for sequencing was PBMCs or T cells enriched from blood (not recorded which). These receptors were obtained from a middle-aged man who had recovered from COVID-19.

Of note for this clone: The same CDR3 can be traced to other DNA sequences in this sample. This rearrangement joins TRBV3-1 (or the pseudogene TRBV3-2) to TRBJ2-1; TRBD2 is a possible D gene (5 bases). CDR1 and CDR2 (germline): LGHDT, YNNKEL (reference sequence). V dropped 1 base and J dropped 0 bases, with 10 bases sitting between them. The CDR3 covers 16 residues. Written as DNA, the CDR3 is TGTGCCAGCAGCCAAGTCCCGGGGAGCTCCTACAATGAGCAGTTCTTC. It is translated as CASSQVPGSSYNEQFF.

The chain couples TRBV13 to TRBJ1-2; 9 bases are a match to TRBD1. The CDR3 is 15 residues long. The ends lost 5 bases at V and 6 bases at J; junction bases unmatched: 10. Looked up from germline, CDR1 is PRHDT and CDR2 is FYEKMQ (reference sequence). The CDR3 sequence is CASSLWDRAVDGYTF. The CDR3 DNA is TGTGCCAGCAGCCTTTGGGACAGGGCTGTGGATGGCTACACCTTC.

In its sample, this clone was seen many times. The chain links TRBV5-4 to TRBJ1-6; 9 bases are a match to TRBD1. V lost 4 bases to trimming and J lost 5 bases; unmatched junction nucleotides: 1. This CDR3 contains 14 residues. The germline CDR1 and CDR2 sequences are SGHNT and YYREEE (reference sequence). CDR3 region: CASSRDRDNSPLHF. The CDR3 bases are TGTGCCAGCAGCCGGGACAGGGATAATTCACCCCTCCACTTT.

This chain joins TRBV6-5 and TRBJ1-3; the D is unclear. Trimming took 5 bases from V and 0 from J, leaving 8 bases between them. Germline assignment: CDR1 MNHEY and CDR2 SVGAGI. The CDR3 is made up of 14 amino acids. CDR3 coding DNA: TGTGCCAGCAGTAAGGAGATCTCTGGAAACACCATATATTTT. Protein sequence: CASSKEISGNTIYF.

V gene TRBV28 combines with J gene TRBJ1-5; D is possibly TRBD1 (6 bases). The V and J ends lost 7 bases and 1 base respectively, with 20 bases between them. CDR3 length equals 17 residues. Germline V gives CDR1 MDHEN, CDR2 SYDVKM. CDR3 nucleotide sequence: TGTGCCAGCACACCGGGACATCTCGAGGGGAGCAATCAGCCCCAGCATTTT. Protein sequence: CASTPGHLEGSNQPQHF.

This chain uses TRBV6-5 with TRBJ2-7; 7 nucleotides match TRBD1. From germline, CDR1 is MNHEY and CDR2 SVGAGI. The CDR3 sequence is 15 residues long. Trimming at V came to 0 bases and at J to 2 bases, leaving 4 bases not matched to a gene. CDR3 coding DNA: TGTGCCAGCAGTTACTCACAGGGGTCCCCCTACGAGCAGTACTTC. Encoded protein: CASSYSQGSPYEQYF.

V and J are TRBV30 and TRBJ2-3; maybe TRBD1 (5 bases). The V and J ends lost 1 base and 1 base respectively, with 12 bases between them. CDR3 length equals 15 residues. Germline V lookup: CDR1 GTSNPN, CDR2 SVGIG (reference sequence). The CDR3 is CAWSGYEGGTDTQYF. CDR3 DNA sequence: TGTGCCTGGAGTGGGTACGAAGGGGGCACAGATACGCAGTATTTT.

V usage is TRBV27 and J usage is TRBJ2-5, with D perhaps TRBD2 (7 bases). The CDR3 consists of 14 residues. In germline, CDR1 is MNHEY, CDR2 SMNVEV (reference sequence). With 7 bases removed from V and 4 bases from J, the gap between germline ends came to 16 bases. The CDR3 region is CASTNKGGVETQYF. The CDR3 DNA reads TGTGCCAGCACTAATAAAGGGGGGGTAGAGACCCAGTACTTC.

This sequence joins TRBV6-6 and TRBJ1-1; TRBD1 matches at 7 bases. CDR3 length: 15 amino acids. Losses at the gene ends were 2 bases for V and 0 bases for J; bases not matched to a gene: 3. CDR1 is MNHNY, CDR2 SVGAGI, per germline (reference sequence). The CDR3 is CASSYAGTVNTEAFF. For the CDR3, the DNA is TGTGCCAGCAGTTACGCCGGGACAGTGAACACTGAAGCTTTCTTT.

The DNA of the CDR3 is TGTGCCAGCAGTTACGGGAGAGCCCCGGGCTCCTACAATGAGCAGTTCTTC. It codes for CASSYGRAPGSYNEQFF. V is TRBV6-2 or TRBV6-3 and J is TRBJ2-1, with D tentatively TRBD2 (5 bases). The V and J ends lost 2 bases and 0 bases respectively, with 14 bases between them. The CDR3 extends over 17 amino acids. Per germline, CDR1 MNHEY and CDR2 SVGEGT.

The rearrangement uses TRBV11-2 and TRBJ2-1; 8 bases line up with TRBD2. This CDR3 spans 16 amino acids. Trimming removed 5 bases from V and 0 bases from J; junction bases left unmatched: 6. Per the germline V gene, CDR1 is SGHAT and CDR2 is FQNNGV. This CDR3 is CASSRGSGSSYNEQFF. The CDR3 region has the DNA TGTGCCAGCAGCCGGGGGAGCGGGAGCTCCTACAATGAGCAGTTCTTC.

V usage is TRBV6-5 and J usage is TRBJ2-7, with TRBD1 as a possible D gene (6 bases). Trimming left V 5 bases short and J 2 bases short, with 16 bases between. The CDR3 has 15 amino acids. Per the germline V gene, CDR1 is MNHEY and CDR2 is SVGAGI. CDR3 protein: CASSPTGLGAYEQYF. DNA for the CDR3: TGTGCCAGCAGTCCAACAGGGTTGGGGGCCTACGAGCAGTACTTC.

The chain carries TRBV25-1 and TRBJ2-5; 7 positions agree with TRBD2. Germline loops: CDR1 MGHDK, CDR2 SYGVNS. Germline trimming cut 4 bases from V and 1 base from J; bases unmatched to any gene: 6. The CDR3 sequence is 15 residues long. CDR3 in DNA: TGTGCCAGCAGTGGAACGAGCGGGATCCAAGAGACCCAGTACTTC. This translates into CASSGTSGIQETQYF.

In this sample, this clone turned up a few times. V gene TRBV11-1 combines with J gene TRBJ1-2, with 9 bases that match TRBD1. Germline V CDR1 and CDR2: SGHAT, FQDESV (reference sequence). This CDR3 region has 15 residues. Trimming at V came to 5 bases and at J to 7 bases, leaving 11 bases not matched to a gene. CDR3 amino acids: CASSPPGQGIFGYTF. The CDR3 DNA is TGTGCCAGCAGCCCGCCGGGACAGGGTATCTTTGGCTACACCTTC.

This chain links TRBV15 with TRBJ1-2; TRBD1 matches at 7 bases. This CDR3 is built from 14 residues. Losses at the gene ends were 1 base for V and 5 bases for J; bases not matched to a gene: 4. In germline, CDR1 is LNHNV, CDR2 YYDKDF (reference sequence). This CDR3 is CATSRVTGEYGYTF. The CDR3 DNA follows: TGTGCCACCAGCAGAGTTACAGGGGAATATGGCTACACCTTC. The full variable domain, with the rest looked up from reference TRBV15 and TRBJ1-2, is DAMVIQNPRYQVTQFGKPVTLSCSQTLNHNVMYWYQQKSSQAPKLLFHYYDKDFNNEADTPDNFQSRRPNTSFCFLDIRSPGLGDTAMYLCATSRVTGEYGYTFGSGTRLTVV.

The rearrangement links TRBV19 to TRBJ1-2; D ambiguous. The CDR3 spans 13 residues. Trimming stripped 4 bases from V and 4 bases from J, with 10 bases between. Germline V CDR1 and CDR2: LNHDA, SQIVND (reference sequence). CDR3 nucleotide sequence: TGTGCCAGTAGTACACAAGGCGGCTATGGCTACACCTTC. This translates into CASSTQGGYGYTF.

The rearrangement joins TRBV5-4 to TRBJ2-7; 8 nucleotides match TRBD2. The CDR3 runs 15 residues. Germline-derived CDR1 and CDR2 are SGHNT and YYREEE (reference sequence). The V gene end was trimmed by 1 base and the J gene end by 2 bases; junction bases not matched to a gene: 5. CDR3 in amino acids: CASSLPSGSPYEQYF. The CDR3, as DNA: TGTGCCAGCAGCTTGCCCAGCGGGAGCCCCTACGAGCAGTACTTC.

This clone was seen a handful of times. This chain connects TRBV6-5 to TRBJ1-2, with D possibly being TRBD1 (6 bases). The germline V gene has CDR1 MNHEY and CDR2 SVGAGI. Trimming cost V 0 bases and J 7 bases, with 12 bases left between them. The CDR3 covers 14 residues. The CDR3 coding sequence is TGTGCCAGCAGTTACTCGTACAGGGAGTTTGGCTACACCTTC. This gives the protein CASSYSYREFGYTF.

This clone occurred once. This chain joins TRBV7-9 and TRBJ2-3, with 7 bases aligning to TRBD2. V shed 6 bases, J shed 0 bases, and the junction held 9 bases outside the gene matches. This CDR3 region has 16 residues. In germline, CDR1 is SEHNR, CDR2 FQNEAQ (reference sequence). The CDR3 sequence: CASSPLLAASTDTQYF. DNA of the CDR3: TGTGCCAGCAGTCCTCTCCTAGCGGCTAGCACAGATACGCAGTATTTT.

The V call is TRBV7-9, the J call TRBJ2-1; D may be TRBD2 (6 bases). Trimming removed 0 bases from V and 4 bases from J, with 13 bases in between. Germline CDR1 reads SEHNR; CDR2 reads FQNEAQ (reference sequence). The CDR3 sequence is 16 residues long. Written as DNA, the CDR3 is TGTGCCAGCAGCTTAGCGGGGGGAAGGGAATACAATGAGCAGTTCTTC. Amino acid sequence: CASSLAGGREYNEQFF.

This chain uses TRBV19 with TRBJ1-1; TRBD1 matches 9 bases. V shed 5 bases and J 4 bases; nucleotides not matched to a gene: 5. CDR1 LNHDA and CDR2 SQIVND come from the germline V gene (reference sequence). This CDR3 comprises 14 residues. CDR3 in amino acids: CASSWDRESTEAFF. CDR3 nucleotide sequence: TGTGCCAGTAGTTGGGACAGGGAATCCACTGAAGCTTTCTTT.

J is TRBJ1-2 and V is TRBV6-1; 10 bases match TRBD1. The CDR3 loop spans 18 amino acids. The junction had 9 bases not matched to a gene; V was cut back by 0 bases and J by 2 bases. Germline loops: CDR1 MNHNS, CDR2 SASEGT. The CDR3 loop reads CASSEARGQGTVNYGYTF. For the CDR3, the DNA is TGTGCCAGCAGTGAAGCAAGGGGACAGGGGACCGTCAACTATGGCTACACCTTC.

This chain uses TRBV29-1 with TRBJ2-7; 11 nucleotides line up with TRBD1. Unmatched junction bases numbered 6, after V lost 5 bases and J lost 3 bases. The germline gives CDR1 SQVTM, CDR2 ANQGSEA. The CDR3 contains 14 residues. CDR3 in DNA: TGCAGCGTTAATCTGGGACAGGGGGGCTACGAGCAGTACTTC. Translating it yields CSVNLGQGGYEQYF.

This chain links TRBV6-5 with TRBJ1-1; D not resolved. V was cut by 6 bases and J by 5 bases, with 13 bases left in between. This CDR3 has 13 residues. The V gene's germline CDR1 is MNHEY and CDR2 SVGAGI. CDR3 loop: CASSPGPGTEAFF. The CDR3 coding sequence is TGTGCCAGCAGCCCGGGCCCGGGGACTGAAGCTTTCTTT.

The chain employs TRBV28 and TRBJ2-1, with a possible D match to TRBD2 (6 bases). Germline V gene sequence: CDR1 MDHEN, CDR2 SYDVKM. The CDR3 totals 14 residues. The V end was cut by 4 bases, the J end by 8 bases, with 15 bases between. The CDR3 loop is CASSYFRTTDEQFF. The DNA for the CDR3 is TGTGCCAGCAGTTATTTTAGGACTACCGATGAGCAGTTCTTC.

The genes are TRBV9 and TRBJ1-2; 7 nucleotides agree with TRBD1. Trimming removed 0 bases from V and 0 bases from J; junction bases left unmatched: 8. Looked up from germline, CDR1 is SGDLS and CDR2 is YYNGEE. The CDR3 has 17 amino acids. CDR3 residues: CASSVDISGTANYGYTF. DNA for the CDR3: TGTGCCAGCAGCGTAGATATCTCGGGGACAGCTAACTATGGCTACACCTTC.

V and J are TRBV6-5 and TRBJ2-5; the match to TRBD1 covers 8 bases. Germline V CDR1 and CDR2: MNHEY, SVGAGI. After removal of 7 bases from V and 4 bases from J, the junction contained 11 bases not matched to a gene. This CDR3 is built from 15 residues. As DNA, the CDR3 is TGTGCCAGCACCCTAGGGGGACAGGAGGGAGAGACCCAGTACTTC. This encodes CASTLGGQEGETQYF.

V and J are TRBV29-1 and TRBJ2-7; TRBD1 aligns across 8 bases. J was trimmed by 5 bases and V by 5 bases; bases with no gene match: 8. Per germline, CDR1 SQVTM and CDR2 ANQGSEA. The CDR3 is 13 amino acids. CDR3 bases: TGCAGCGTTAAACAGGGGGAATGGGACGAGCAGTACTTC. Its protein product is CSVKQGEWDEQYF.

The J gene is TRBJ1-1, the V gene TRBV3-1 (or the pseudogene TRBV3-2); D is undetermined. CDR3 length: 16 amino acids. Germline V gives CDR1 LGHDT, CDR2 YNNKEL (reference sequence). V lost 0 bases and J lost 1, with 12 bases in between. The CDR3 protein is CASSQDRSRGNTEAFF. Here the CDR3 DNA reads TGTGCCAGCAGCCAAGATCGGTCACGGGGGAACACTGAAGCTTTCTTT.